This TCR beta chain was captured by sequencing in a study of pediatric ulcerative colitis. Study-wide points: In rectum, acute severe colitis had expanded clones and less diversity. Rectal pinch biopsies may include blood-derived T cells.

During colonoscopy, one to two rectal pinch biopsies were collected. Worth noting for this clone: Its target is unknown.

With 7 bases clipped from V and 5 bases from J, the junction kept 9 bases outside the gene matches. Germline loops: CDR1 SGDLS, CDR2 YYNGEE. The CDR3 loop spans 15 amino acids. Sequencing was at survey level. The assay was immunoSEQ multiplex PCR, and TCRdb's table has in-frame clones only and misses some. The sample shows over 10,000 clones, more than 70% of them seen only once. This receptor was identified in a boy younger than 18 who was a control in a study of pediatric ulcerative colitis. V gene TRBV9 combines with J gene TRBJ2-1; TRBD2 agrees at 10 bases. Sequenced sample: gut tissue. The CDR3 loop reads CASSKLAGADNEQFF. In DNA form, the CDR3 reads TGTGCCAGCTCGAAGCTAGCGGGAGCGGACAATGAGCAGTTCTTC.